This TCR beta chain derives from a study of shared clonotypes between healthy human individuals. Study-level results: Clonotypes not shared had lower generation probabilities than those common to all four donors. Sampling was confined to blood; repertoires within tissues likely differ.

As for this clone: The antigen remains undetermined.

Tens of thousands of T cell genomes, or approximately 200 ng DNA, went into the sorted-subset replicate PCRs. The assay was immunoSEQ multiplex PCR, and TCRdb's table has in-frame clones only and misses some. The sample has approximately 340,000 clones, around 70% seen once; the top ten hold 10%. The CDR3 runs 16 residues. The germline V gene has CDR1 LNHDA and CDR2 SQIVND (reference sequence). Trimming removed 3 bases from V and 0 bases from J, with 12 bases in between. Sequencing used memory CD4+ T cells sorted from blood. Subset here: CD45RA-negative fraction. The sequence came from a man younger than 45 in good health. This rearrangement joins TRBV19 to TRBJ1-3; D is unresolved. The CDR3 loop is CASSIGRLDSGNTIYF. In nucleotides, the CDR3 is TGTGCCAGTAGTATCGGCAGGCTCGACTCTGGAAACACCATATATTTT.